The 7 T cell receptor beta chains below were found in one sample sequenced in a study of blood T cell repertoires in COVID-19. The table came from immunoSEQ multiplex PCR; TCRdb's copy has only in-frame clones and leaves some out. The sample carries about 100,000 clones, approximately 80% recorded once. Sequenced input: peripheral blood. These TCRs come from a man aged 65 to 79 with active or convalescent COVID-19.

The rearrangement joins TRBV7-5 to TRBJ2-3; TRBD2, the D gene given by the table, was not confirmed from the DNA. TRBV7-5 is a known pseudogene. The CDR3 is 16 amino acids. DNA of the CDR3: TGTGCCAGAAGCTTACCAACTAGCGGGAGGGCATATACGCAGTATTTT. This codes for CARSLPTSGRAYTQYF.

The CDR3 DNA reads TGTGCCAGCAAGGAACGGGGGAGGGTCACTGAAGCTTTCTTT. This sequence encodes CASKERGRVTEAFF. The rearrangement uses TRBV6-5 and TRBJ1-1; tentatively, D is TRBD1 (5 bases). The germline CDR1 and CDR2 sequences are MNHEY and SVGAGI. The CDR3 is 14 amino acids. Trimming removed 7 bases from V and 4 bases from J, with 16 bases in between.

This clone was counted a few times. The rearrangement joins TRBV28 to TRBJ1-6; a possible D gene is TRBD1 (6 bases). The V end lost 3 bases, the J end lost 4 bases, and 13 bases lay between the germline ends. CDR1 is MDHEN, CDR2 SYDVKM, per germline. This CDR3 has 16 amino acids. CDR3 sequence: CASSFLQGLYNSPLHF. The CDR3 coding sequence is TGTGCCAGCAGTTTTTTACAGGGATTATATAATTCACCCCTCCACTTT.

The CDR3, as DNA: TGTGCCAGCAGCCCTCTCCAGGGCGTGGGTGCAAATGAAAAACTGTTTTTT. It codes for CASSPLQGVGANEKLFF. The chain is built from TRBV28 and TRBJ1-4; perhaps TRBD1 as D (5 bases). The CDR3 contains 17 residues. Trimming took off 6 bases at V and 5 bases at J, with 22 bases between the two ends. The germline V gene has CDR1 MDHEN and CDR2 SYDVKM. Full variable domain (outside the CDR3, taken from reference TRBV28 and TRBJ1-4): DVKVTQSSRYLVKRTGEKVFLECVQDMDHENMFWYRQDPGLGLRLIYFSYDVKMKEKGDIPEGYSVSREKKERFSLILESASTNQTSMYLCASSPLQGVGANEKLFFGSGTQLSVL.

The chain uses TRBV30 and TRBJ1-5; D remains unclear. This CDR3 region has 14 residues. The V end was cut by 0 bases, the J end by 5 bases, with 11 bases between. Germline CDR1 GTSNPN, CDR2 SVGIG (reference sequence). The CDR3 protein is CAWSVLNDDQPQHF. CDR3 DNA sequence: TGTGCCTGGAGTGTACTAAATGACGATCAGCCCCAGCATTTT.

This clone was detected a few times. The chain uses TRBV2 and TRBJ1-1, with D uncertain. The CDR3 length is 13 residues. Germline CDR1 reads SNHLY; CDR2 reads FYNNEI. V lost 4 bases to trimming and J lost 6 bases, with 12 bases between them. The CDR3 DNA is TGTGCCAGCAGTGCGGGAGGGAGGGCTGAAGCTTTCTTT. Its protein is CASSAGGRAEAFF.

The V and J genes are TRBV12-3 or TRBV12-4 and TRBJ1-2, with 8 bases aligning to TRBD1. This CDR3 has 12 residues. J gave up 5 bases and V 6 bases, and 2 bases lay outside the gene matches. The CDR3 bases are TGTGCCAGCAGCAGACAGGGGTATGGCTACACCTTC. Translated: CASSRQGYGYTF.